The 6 T cell receptor beta chains below were found in one sample sequenced in a study of T cells in Graves' hyperthyroidism and ophthalmopathy. There were TCR beta CDR3 regions amplified from RNA transcripts. First-round RT-PCR targeting the TCR CDR3 was performed with the HTBI primer set. TCRdb re-called the multiplex PCR reads with MiXCR, one entry per CDR3 protein. Among approximately 360,000 distinct CDR3 sequences, 20% to 25% were seen once, and the ten largest hold 73%. Sequencing was carried out using blood. Source of these receptors: a man aged 50 or older with Graves' hyperthyroidism.

The chain recombines TRBV29-1 with TRBJ2-2; 11 bases line up with TRBD2. Germline V gives CDR1 SQVTM, CDR2 ANQGSEA. V gave up 4 bases and J gave up 2 bases; unmatched junction bases: 12. There are 18 residues in the CDR3. CDR3 DNA: TGCAGCGTTGTCGGGGGGGAGCTAGCGGGAGGAAACACCGGGGAGCTGTTTTTT. Encoded protein: CSVVGGELAGGNTGELFF.

V is TRBV12-3 or TRBV12-4 and J is TRBJ1-5, with 7 bases aligning to TRBD1. The CDR3 runs 13 residues. After removal of 8 bases from V and 8 bases from J, the junction contained 9 bases not matched to a gene. The CDR3 nucleotides are TGTGCCAGCCAAAAACAGGGGTTTAAGCCCCAGCATTTT. Translation: CASQKQGFKPQHF.

V and J are TRBV10-3 and TRBJ2-1; D gene ambiguous. V was cut by 4 bases and J by 8 bases, with 21 bases left in between. Germline values: CDR1 ENHRY, CDR2 SYGVKD. The CDR3 has 16 amino acids. The CDR3 region has the DNA TGTGCCATCAGTGCCCACCAGCTCCCCCGCCGAGATGAGCAGTTCTTC. It is translated as CAISAHQLPRRDEQFF.

This clonotype was seen a handful of times. The V and J genes are TRBV7-2 and TRBJ2-3; D uncertain. The CDR3 consists of 15 residues. V was clipped by 1 base and J by 3 bases, with 11 bases between them. Looked up from germline, CDR1 is SGHTA and CDR2 is FQGNSA. The CDR3 sequence is CASSLGLDWTDTQYF. CDR3 DNA sequence: TGTGCCAGCAGCTTAGGGCTAGATTGGACAGATACGCAGTATTTT.

This chain links TRBV20-1 with TRBJ2-3, with TRBD2 identical over 13 bases. V lost 4 bases, J lost 8 bases, and 12 bases stayed unmatched. Germline assignment: CDR1 DFQATT and CDR2 SNEGSKA (reference sequence). This CDR3 is built from 16 residues. DNA for the CDR3: TGCAGTGCTACCTTAAAGGGACTAGCGGGATTGGGTACGCAGTATTTT. Protein sequence: CSATLKGLAGLGTQYF.

This clonotype came up many times. The V and J genes are TRBV7-9 and TRBJ2-7; tentative D call: TRBD1 (5 bases). V lost 1 base, J lost 4 bases, and 11 bases lay in between. CDR3 length: 14 residues. Looked up from germline, CDR1 is SEHNR and CDR2 is FQNEAQ (reference sequence). The CDR3 coding sequence is TGTGCCAGCAGCTTAGAGGGGCGCGAGTACGAGCAGTACTTC. Its translation is CASSLEGREYEQYF.